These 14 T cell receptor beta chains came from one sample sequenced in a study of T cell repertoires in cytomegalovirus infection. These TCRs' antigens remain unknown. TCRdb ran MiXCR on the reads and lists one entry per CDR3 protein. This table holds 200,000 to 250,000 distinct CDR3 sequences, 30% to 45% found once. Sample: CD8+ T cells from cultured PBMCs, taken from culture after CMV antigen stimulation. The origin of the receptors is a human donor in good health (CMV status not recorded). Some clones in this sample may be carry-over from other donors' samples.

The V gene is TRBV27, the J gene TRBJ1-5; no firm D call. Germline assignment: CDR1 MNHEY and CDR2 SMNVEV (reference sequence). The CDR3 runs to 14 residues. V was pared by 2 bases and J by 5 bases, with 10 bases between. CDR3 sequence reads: CASSLARSDQPQHF. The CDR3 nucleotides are TGTGCCAGCAGTTTAGCCAGGTCGGATCAGCCCCAGCATTTT.

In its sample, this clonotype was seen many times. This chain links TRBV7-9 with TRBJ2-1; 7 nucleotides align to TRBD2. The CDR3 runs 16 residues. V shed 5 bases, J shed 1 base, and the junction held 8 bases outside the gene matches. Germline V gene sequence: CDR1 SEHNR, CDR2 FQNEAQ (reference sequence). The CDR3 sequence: CASSPQMGGSYNEQFF. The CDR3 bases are TGTGCCAGCAGCCCACAGATGGGAGGGTCCTACAATGAGCAGTTCTTC.

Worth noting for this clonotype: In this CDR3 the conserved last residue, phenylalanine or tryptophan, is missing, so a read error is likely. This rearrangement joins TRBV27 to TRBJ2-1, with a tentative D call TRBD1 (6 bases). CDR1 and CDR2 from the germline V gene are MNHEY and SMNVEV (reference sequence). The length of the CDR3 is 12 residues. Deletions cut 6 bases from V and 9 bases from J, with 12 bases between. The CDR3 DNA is TGTGCCAGCAGCCAGGGGAAGGGTGAGCAGTTCATC. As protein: CASSQGKGEQFI.

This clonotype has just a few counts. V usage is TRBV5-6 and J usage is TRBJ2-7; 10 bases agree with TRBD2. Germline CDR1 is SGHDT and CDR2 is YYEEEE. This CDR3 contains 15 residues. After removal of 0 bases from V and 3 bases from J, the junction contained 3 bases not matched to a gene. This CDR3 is CASSLGASGGYEQYF. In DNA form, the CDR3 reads TGTGCCAGCAGCTTGGGGGCTAGCGGGGGCTACGAGCAGTACTTC.

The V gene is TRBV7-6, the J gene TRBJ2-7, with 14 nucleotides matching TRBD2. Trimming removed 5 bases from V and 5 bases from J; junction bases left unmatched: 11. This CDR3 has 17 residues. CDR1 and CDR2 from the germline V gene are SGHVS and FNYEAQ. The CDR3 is CASSPGLAGGVIHEQYF. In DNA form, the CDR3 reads TGTGCCAGCAGCCCAGGACTAGCGGGGGGAGTTATCCACGAGCAGTACTTC.

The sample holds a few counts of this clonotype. DNA for the CDR3: TGTGCCAGCAGCCACCTGGAAGGGCAGGGGGTTCCCTCTGGGGCCAACGTCCTGACTTTC. This translates into CASSHLEGQGVPSGANVLTF. The chain recombines TRBV7-9 with TRBJ2-6; 7 nucleotides match TRBD1. In germline, CDR1 is SEHNR, CDR2 FQNEAQ (reference sequence). The length of the CDR3 is 20 residues. The ends lost 5 bases at V and 0 bases at J; junction bases unmatched: 16.

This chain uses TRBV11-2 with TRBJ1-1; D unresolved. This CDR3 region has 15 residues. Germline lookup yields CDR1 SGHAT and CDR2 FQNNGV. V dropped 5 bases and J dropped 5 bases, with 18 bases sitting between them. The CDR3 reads CASSIKVNGVTEAFF. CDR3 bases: TGTGCCAGCAGCATAAAAGTTAATGGGGTAACTGAAGCTTTCTTT.

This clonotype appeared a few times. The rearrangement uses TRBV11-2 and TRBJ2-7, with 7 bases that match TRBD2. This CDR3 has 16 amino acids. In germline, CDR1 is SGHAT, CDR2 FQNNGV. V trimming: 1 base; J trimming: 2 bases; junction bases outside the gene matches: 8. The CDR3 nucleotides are TGTGCCAGCAGCTTAGTAAGCGGGGAGGTGACCTACGAGCAGTACTTC. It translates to CASSLVSGEVTYEQYF.

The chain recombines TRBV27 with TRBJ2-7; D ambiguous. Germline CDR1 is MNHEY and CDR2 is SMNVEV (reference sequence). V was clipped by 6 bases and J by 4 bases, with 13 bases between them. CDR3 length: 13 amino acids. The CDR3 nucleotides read TGTGCCAGCAGCCTCAGCAGTAGGTACGAGCAGTACTTC. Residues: CASSLSSRYEQYF.

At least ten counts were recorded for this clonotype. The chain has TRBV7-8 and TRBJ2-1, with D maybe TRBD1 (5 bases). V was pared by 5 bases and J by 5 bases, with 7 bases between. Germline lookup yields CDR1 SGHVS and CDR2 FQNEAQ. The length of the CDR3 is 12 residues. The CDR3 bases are TGTGCCAGCAGCGCCAGGGACAATGAGCAGTTCTTC. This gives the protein CASSARDNEQFF.

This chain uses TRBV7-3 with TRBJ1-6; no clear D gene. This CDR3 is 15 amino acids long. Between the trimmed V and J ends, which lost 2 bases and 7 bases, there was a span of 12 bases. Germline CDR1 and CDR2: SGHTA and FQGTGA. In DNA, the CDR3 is TGTGCCAGCAGCTTAGAGGGCCAGATAAATTCACCCCTCCACTTT. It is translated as CASSLEGQINSPLHF.

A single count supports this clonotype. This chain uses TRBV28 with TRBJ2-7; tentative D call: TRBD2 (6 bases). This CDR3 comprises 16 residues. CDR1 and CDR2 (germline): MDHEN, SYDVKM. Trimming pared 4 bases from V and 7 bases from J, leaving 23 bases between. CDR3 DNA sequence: TGTGCCAGCAGTTCTCCTACCCTGACTGGGAGGCGGGAGCAGTACTTC. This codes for CASSSPTLTGRREQYF.

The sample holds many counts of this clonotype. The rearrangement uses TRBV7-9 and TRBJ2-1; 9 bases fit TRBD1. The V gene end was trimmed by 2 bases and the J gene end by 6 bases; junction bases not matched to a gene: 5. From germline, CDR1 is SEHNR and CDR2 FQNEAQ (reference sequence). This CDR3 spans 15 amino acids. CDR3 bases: TGTGCCAGCAGCTTACCGGGACAGGGTCGCAATGAGCAGTTCTTC. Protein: CASSLPGQGRNEQFF.

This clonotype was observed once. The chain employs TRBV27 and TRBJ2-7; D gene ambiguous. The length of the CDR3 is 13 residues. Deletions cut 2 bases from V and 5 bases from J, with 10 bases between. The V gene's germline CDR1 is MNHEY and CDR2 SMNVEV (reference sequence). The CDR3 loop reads CASSLVRAHEQYF. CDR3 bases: TGTGCCAGCAGTTTAGTAAGAGCCCACGAGCAGTACTTC.